The clone carrying this T cell receptor beta chain was counted ten times or more. Its target is unknown. TCRdb analysed the 5' RACE reads with MiXCR anew, one entry per CDR3 protein. Here the sample spans hundreds of thousands of distinct CDR3 sequences, around 3.6% being singletons. The data belong to a study of T cells after yellow fever vaccination. Study-level points and caveats: High-abundance clonotypes from the bulk population could contaminate FACS-sorted repertoires.

Trimming removed 5 bases from V and 0 bases from J; junction bases left unmatched: 12. The CDR3 is 17 residues long. This specimen was PBMCs, taken on the day of the yellow fever booster vaccination. This sequence originates from a man aged 18 to 29 who received the YFV17D yellow fever vaccine. This sequence joins TRBV12-3 or TRBV12-4 and TRBJ1-1; 7 bases match TRBD1. The CDR3 DNA follows: TGTGCCAGCAGTACGCGGACAGGTCCCACCATGAACACTGAAGCTTTCTTT. Encoded protein: CASSTRTGPTMNTEAFF.